This T cell receptor (beta chain) is drawn from a study of cytotoxic CD8 clonotypes in ibrutinib-treated CLL. Study at large: Partial responders about 25, complete 2; roughly twelve progressed and about 15 stayed in remission by median about 6 years. Response sampling took place at median 12 months of treatment, range 6 to 36. Study-wide results and caveats: The study found public clonotypes uncommon, contracting or stable on treatment.

Regarding this clone: Its specificity is unknown.

Investigators sought sequencing depths of between 1 in 200,000 and 1 in 1 million T cells. Method: immunoSEQ multiplex PCR; TCRdb's copy keeps in-frame clones and lacks some. The sample contains around 60,000 clones, around three fifths of which appear only once. The CDR3 loop spans 15 amino acids. Germline lookup yields CDR1 SGDLS and CDR2 YYNGEE. V was trimmed by 0 bases and J by 2 bases, leaving 9 bases between them. This receptor was identified in a human donor with chronic lymphocytic leukemia. The material sequenced was PBMCs, taken after 12 months of ibrutinib treatment. V is TRBV9 and J is TRBJ1-5, with D uncertain. The CDR3 region is CASSVGSGGNQPQHF. CDR3 coding DNA: TGTGCCAGCAGCGTAGGTAGCGGGGGCAATCAGCCCCAGCATTTT.